This T cell receptor (beta chain) came from a study of T and B cells in COVID-19 patients. Study-wide results and limits: Symptomatic-phase blood samples from mildly ill patients and early samples from severe cases were scarce.

Multiplex PCR with BIOMED2 TRB-A/B primer pools amplified TRB rearrangements. TCRdb passed the multiplex PCR reads through MiXCR, listing each CDR3 protein once. The profile shows under 5,000 distinct CDR3 sequences, 30% to 40% of them singletons. This CDR3 has 14 amino acids. With 1 base removed from V and 7 bases from J, the gap between germline ends came to 12 bases. Germline-derived CDR1 and CDR2 are SGHKS and YYEKEE (reference sequence). From blood, about 250-550 ng of genomic DNA served as TRB template. Regarding this clonotype: Its antigen is not known.

The clonotype comes from a human donor who had recovered from COVID-19. Specimen: blood. The chain recombines TRBV5-5 with TRBJ2-1; D gene uncertain. CDR3: CASSLRWEINEQFF. CDR3 nucleotide sequence: TGTGCCAGCAGCTTGCGGTGGGAAATTAATGAGCAGTTCTTC.